These 10 T cell receptor beta chains share one sample of origin, sequenced in a study of cytomegalovirus exposure and HLA in healthy donors. The study ran its PCR with 60 Vbeta and 13 Jbeta primers. Produced via immunoSEQ multiplex PCR; TCRdb's table is partial and in-frame only. The sample lists approximately 220,000 clones, nearly 80% occurring once. The sequencing sample was made of PBMCs. These receptors were taken from a male donor in good health and CMV-seronegative.

This clone was observed a handful of times. This rearrangement joins TRBV6-5 to TRBJ1-5; no clear D gene. The ends were cut back, 2 bases at V and 0 bases at J, with 8 bases in the middle. Germline V gives CDR1 MNHEY, CDR2 SVGAGI. The CDR3 consists of 15 residues. CDR3 residues: CASSYGGGSNQPQHF. CDR3 nucleotide sequence: TGTGCCAGCAGTTACGGAGGTGGTAGCAATCAGCCCCAGCATTTT.

The chain couples TRBV19 to TRBJ2-3; tentatively, D is TRBD2 (6 bases). The V end was cut by 8 bases, the J end by 3 bases, with 15 bases between. Germline V gives CDR1 LNHDA, CDR2 SQIVND (reference sequence). The CDR3 loop spans 14 amino acids. CDR3 in amino acids: CASGDGGPTDTQYF. The CDR3 DNA follows: TGTGCCAGTGGAGACGGGGGTCCGACAGATACGCAGTATTTT.

V is TRBV14 and J is TRBJ2-7; unclear D gene. The CDR3 contains 15 residues. V was cut by 5 bases and J by 7 bases, with 21 bases left in between. Germline V gives CDR1 SGHDN, CDR2 FVKESK. CDR3 DNA sequence: TGTGCCAGCAGCAGCGTCCATTCCCTCGACGTAGAGCAGTACTTC. This sequence encodes CASSSVHSLDVEQYF. Looking up the rest from reference TRBV14 and TRBJ2-7 gives the full variable domain: EAGVTQFPSHSVIEKGQTVTLRCDPISGHDNLYWYRRVMGKEIKFLLHFVKESKQDESGMPNNRFLAERTGGTYSTLKVQPAELEDSGVYFCASSSVHSLDVEQYFGPGTRLTVT.

The CDR3 region has the DNA TGTGCCAGCAGCCACAGACTAGCGGGGGGCTATGAGCAGTTCTTC. It translates to CASSHRLAGGYEQFF. The V gene is TRBV4-2, the J gene TRBJ2-1, with 13 positions matching TRBD2. The length of the CDR3 is 15 residues. After removal of 3 bases from V and 8 bases from J, the junction contained 4 bases not matched to a gene. The germline V gene has CDR1 LGHNA and CDR2 YNFKEQ.

This clone occurred once. The chain uses TRBV30 and TRBJ2-7, with 15 nucleotides matching TRBD2. The germline CDR1 and CDR2 sequences are GTSNPN and SVGIG (reference sequence). The CDR3 has 16 residues. The V gene end was trimmed by 0 bases and the J gene end by 2 bases; junction bases not matched to a gene: 2. The CDR3 reads CAWSVRTSGGAYEQYF. As DNA, the CDR3 is TGTGCCTGGAGTGTACGGACTAGCGGGGGGGCCTACGAGCAGTACTTC.

This rearrangement joins TRBV7-9 to TRBJ1-5, with 8 bases matching TRBD1. This CDR3 is 16 amino acids long. The trim removed 5 bases at V and 2 bases at J, leaving 8 bases unmatched. Germline CDR1 SEHNR, CDR2 FQNEAQ (reference sequence). Written as DNA, the CDR3 is TGTGCCAGCAGCCCCATCGGACAGGGCGGCAATCAGCCCCAGCATTTT. The encoded protein is CASSPIGQGGNQPQHF.

This clone showed up just once. The chain links TRBV9 to TRBJ2-4, with 8 bases aligning to TRBD1. In germline, CDR1 is SGDLS, CDR2 YYNGEE. The CDR3 loop spans 14 amino acids. J was trimmed by 8 bases and V by 6 bases; bases with no gene match: 10. CDR3 sequence: CASTMDRVGDIQYF. The CDR3 DNA is TGTGCCAGCACCATGGACAGGGTCGGGGACATTCAGTACTTC. The whole variable domain, filled in from reference TRBV9 and TRBJ2-4, reads DSGVTQTPKHLITATGQRVTLRCSPRSGDLSVYWYQQSLDQGLQFLIQYYNGEERAKGNILERFSAQQFPDLHSELNLSSLELGDSALYFCASTMDRVGDIQYFGAGTRLSVL.

The chain carries TRBV7-2 and TRBJ1-3, with D possibly TRBD1 on 5 matching bases. Germline CDR1 is SGHTA and CDR2 is FQGNSA. The CDR3 is 13 amino acids. V was shortened by 5 bases and J by 13 bases, with 18 bases between the two germline ends. CDR3 residues: CASSAGRQTLIYF. The CDR3 bases are TGTGCCAGCAGCGCGGGACGCCAAACCCTAATATATTTT.

The chain uses TRBV5-1 and TRBJ2-5, with 8 bases that match TRBD1. Trimming cost V 0 bases and J 3 bases; bases outside gene matches: 4. Germline loops: CDR1 SGHRS, CDR2 YFSETQ. The CDR3 covers 15 residues. As DNA, the CDR3 is TGCGCCAGCAGCTTGGCCCACAGGGGGGAAGAGACCCAGTACTTC. It encodes CASSLAHRGEETQYF.

The J gene is TRBJ2-2, the V gene TRBV28, with 10 positions matching TRBD1. Per germline, CDR1 MDHEN and CDR2 SYDVKM. The CDR3 has 15 amino acids. With V trimmed by 8 bases and J by 6 bases, 9 bases remained unmatched. In DNA, the CDR3 is TGTGCCAGCCACCGGGACAGGGGCCCGGCCGGGGAGCTGTTTTTT. Translation: CASHRDRGPAGELFF.